This T cell receptor (beta chain) was documented in a study of cytomegalovirus exposure and HLA in healthy donors. Study information: A data release that came early held roughly 85 million unique TCRs from HLA-typed donors.

The CDR3 extends over 14 amino acids. Germline CDR1 is SEHNR and CDR2 is FQNEAQ (reference sequence). Overall study findings and caveats: Later, an analysis found that common viral pathogens appeared to be linked with several of the most significant clusters.

This clone was seen a handful of times. The antigen is undetermined. Germline is not matched at one junction end, which may reflect a read error. PCR was performed using 60 Vbeta and 13 Jbeta primers. Generated by immunoSEQ multiplex PCR, the TCRdb table keeps only in-frame clones and is missing some. The sample records over 100,000 clones, about 78% being singletons. The material sequenced was PBMCs. The TCR originated in a man over 45 in good health and CMV-seropositive. The chain has TRBV7-9 and TRBJ1-1; possibly TRBD1 for D (5 bases). CDR3 coding DNA: TGTTCCAGCAGCTTAGATGGCAGGGTCGCTGAAGCTTTCTTT. It is translated as CSSSLDGRVAEAFF.